This TCR beta chain derives from a study of blood T cell dynamics during melanoma immunotherapy. Time point noted: pre-treatment baseline. Trimming shortened V by 3 bases and J by 1 base, and 9 bases separated the two germline ends. The CDR3 contains 14 residues. Germline CDR1 is KGHSH and CDR2 is LQKENI. Clones were read by immunoSEQ multiplex PCR, and TCRdb kept only the in-frame ones, dropping some. The sample lists approximately 25,000 clones, around 85% occurring once. The TCR comes from a human donor with melanoma. Sequencing used blood, obtained from a patient treated with checkpoint blockade. The chain is built from TRBV18 and TRBJ1-1; D not certain. DNA of the CDR3: TGTGCCAGCTCACCCACCGGGGAGAACACTGAAGCTTTCTTT. It is translated as CASSPTGENTEAFF.